This T cell receptor (beta chain) was sequenced in a study of early T cells in non-severe SARS-CoV-2 infection. Study context: The study sequenced bulk RNA from unsorted whole blood, with chains unpaired. The study's findings and limits: VDJdb-based annotation leaned toward anti-spike CD8 responses and missed private and CD4 specificities.

Attachment of unique molecular identifiers to individual cDNA molecules was performed. TCRdb re-called the 5' RACE reads through MiXCR, storing one row per CDR3 protein. The table records approximately 74,000 distinct CDR3 sequences, around 14% of them present only once. A few counts support this clonotype. Its antigen is not identified. This CDR3 spans 15 amino acids. With 3 bases removed from V and 4 bases from J, the gap between germline ends came to 15 bases. In germline, CDR1 is SGHAT, CDR2 FQNNGV. The chain has TRBV11-2 and TRBJ1-2; TRBD1 might be the D (6 bases). The clonotype comes from an adult who was a healthcare worker with PCR-confirmed SARS-CoV-2 infection or an uninfected control (not recorded which). Sequenced: whole blood. CDR3 sequence: CASSLSTGSPYGYTF. In DNA form, the CDR3 reads TGTGCCAGCAGCTTGTCGACAGGCTCACCCTATGGCTACACCTTC.